The T cell receptor beta chain under discussion was sequenced for a study of CD8 T cells in Susac syndrome. CDR1 and CDR2 (germline): SGHRS, YFSETQ. The CDR3 is 15 residues long. V trimming: 4 bases; J trimming: 7 bases; junction bases outside the gene matches: 6. RNA, at roughly 0.45 to 1 ug, was reverse transcribed with random hexamers. TCRdb re-derived calls from the immunoSEQ multiplex PCR reads in MiXCR, one entry per CDR3 protein. The profile shows more than 200,000 distinct CDR3 sequences, approximately 92% of them singletons. The V call is TRBV5-1, the J call TRBJ1-6; 9 bases fit TRBD1. Sequenced input: CD4+ T cells from PBMCs. The receptor comes from a human donor with multiple sclerosis. The CDR3 DNA is TGCGCCAGCAGCACAACCGGGACAGGGAATTCACCCCTCCACTTT. It translates to CASSTTGTGNSPLHF.